This T cell receptor (beta chain) was captured by sequencing in a study of OX40 agonist ivuxolimab in advanced cancers. Study-level background: People who had prior anti-PD-1, anti-PD-L1 or anti-CTLA-4 therapy could take part, and roughly 40% had some. Study-level results: On average, a greater number of expanded clones characterised CD8+ T cells relative to CD4+. With doses of 0.1 to 3.0 mg/kg, CD4+ and CD8+ blood T cells had undergone clonal expansion by week 6.

As regards this clone: As yet, its antigen is unknown.

There are 13 residues in the CDR3. The germline CDR1 and CDR2 sequences are MNHEY and SMNVEV (reference sequence). V dropped 3 bases and J dropped 1 base, with 6 bases sitting between them. Researchers took blood at baseline, on cycle 4 day 1, and on cycle 7 day 1. Generated by immunoSEQ multiplex PCR, the TCRdb table keeps only in-frame clones and is missing some. The profile covers about 110,000 clones, with less than 95% appearing a single time and approximately 0.52% taken by the ten largest. The chain carries TRBV27 and TRBJ1-2; no firm D call. The source is an adult with an advanced solid tumor such as melanoma, head and neck, liver or kidney cancer. Material: CD4+ or CD8+ T cells sorted from blood, obtained in a trial of the OX40 agonist ivuxolimab. In DNA, the CDR3 is TGTGCCAGCAGTTTTTCGGATAACTATGGCTACACCTTC. Encoded protein: CASSFSDNYGYTF.